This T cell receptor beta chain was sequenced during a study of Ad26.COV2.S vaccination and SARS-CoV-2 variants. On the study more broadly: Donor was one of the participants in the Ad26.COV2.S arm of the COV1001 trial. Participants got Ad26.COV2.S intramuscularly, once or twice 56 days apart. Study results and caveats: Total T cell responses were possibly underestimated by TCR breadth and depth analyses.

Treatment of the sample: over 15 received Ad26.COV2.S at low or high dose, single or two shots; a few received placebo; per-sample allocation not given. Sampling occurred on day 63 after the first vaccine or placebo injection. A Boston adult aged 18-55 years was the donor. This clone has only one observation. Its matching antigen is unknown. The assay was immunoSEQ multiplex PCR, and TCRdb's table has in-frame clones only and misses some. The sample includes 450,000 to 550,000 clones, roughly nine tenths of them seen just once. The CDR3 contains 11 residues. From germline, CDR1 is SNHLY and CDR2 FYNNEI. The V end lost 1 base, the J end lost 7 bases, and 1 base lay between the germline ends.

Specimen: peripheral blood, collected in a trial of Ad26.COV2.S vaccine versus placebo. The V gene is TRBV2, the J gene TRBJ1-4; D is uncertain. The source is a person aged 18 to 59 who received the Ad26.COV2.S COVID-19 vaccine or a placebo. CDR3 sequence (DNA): TGTGCCAGCAGTGAAGGTGAAAAACTGTTTTTT. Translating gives CASSEGEKLFF. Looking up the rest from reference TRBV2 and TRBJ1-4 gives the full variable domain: EPEVTQTPSHQVTQMGQEVILRCVPISNHLYFYWYRQILGQKVEFLVSFYNNEISEKSEIFDDQFSVERPDGSNFTLKIRSTKLEDSAMYFCASSEGEKLFFGSGTQLSVL.